These T cell receptor beta chains were read from a single sample in a study of shared clonotypes between healthy human individuals. Only in-frame clones appear in the TCRdb table, and some are missing; sequencing was by immunoSEQ multiplex PCR. The sample lists 400,000 to 500,000 clones, 79% seen once, with 12% in the top ten. Sequenced material: PBMCs. The receptor source for this set is a woman between 35 and 50 years old in good health. Some clones in this sample may be carry-over from other donors' samples. The CDR3 runs from the conserved cysteine through the conserved F or W. The D gene is left open where the match is weak. Expanded clones get a size class; other rows say once, few or many, or leave the size out.

clone_size j_call d_call v_call cdr3_aa cdr3_nt
. TRBJ2-7 TRBD2 TRBV18 CASSAGTSGSLPYEQYF TGTGCCAGCTCAGCCGGGACTAGCGGGAGTTTGCCTTACGAGCAGTACTTC
. TRBJ1-1 . TRBV18 CASLKRGNTEAFF TGTGCCAGCTTAAAAAGGGGGAACACTGAAGCTTTCTTT
. TRBJ2-1 . TRBV7-9 CASSLSLAGSYNEQFF TGTGCCAGCAGCTTAAGTCTAGCCGGCTCCTACAATGAGCAGTTCTTC
. TRBJ2-7 . TRBV18 CASSPAHEPYEQYF TGTGCCAGCTCACCAGCCCACGAACCCTACGAGCAGTACTTC
. TRBJ1-2 . TRBV28 CASSLYRGGNYGYTF TGTGCCAGCAGTTTATACCGGGGAGGGAACTATGGCTACACCTTC
. TRBJ1-2 . TRBV7-9 CASSLETGWGNYGYTF TGTGCCAGCAGCCTAGAGACGGGTTGGGGGAACTATGGCTACACCTTC
. TRBJ2-5 . TRBV18 CASSREETQYF TGTGCCAGCTCACGTGAAGAGACCCAGTACTTC
. TRBJ1-1 . TRBV2 CASSQDRNTEAFF TGTGCCAGCAGCCAGGACAGGAACACTGAAGCTTTCTTT
. TRBJ2-7 . TRBV28 CASSLGGLAYEQYF TGTGCCAGCAGCCTCGGGGGTCTAGCCTACGAGCAGTACTTC
. TRBJ2-1 TRBD2 TRBV5-1 CASSLSLSWASGNNEQFF TGCGCCAGCAGCTTGTCTCTCTCGTGGGCTAGCGGCAACAATGAGCAGTTCTTC
. TRBJ2-1 TRBD2 TRBV18 CASSPSRGGVYNEQFF TGTGCCAGCTCACCTTCGAGGGGAGGGGTGTACAATGAGCAGTTCTTC
. TRBJ1-1 . TRBV28 CASSLWNSNTEAFF TGTGCCAGCAGTTTATGGAACTCGAACACTGAAGCTTTCTTT
. TRBJ2-7 . TRBV18 CASSPTRDYEQYF TGTGCCAGCTCCCCGACTCGAGACTACGAGCAGTACTTC
. TRBJ1-2 . TRBV6-1 CASSPTRDGYYTF TGTGCCAGCAGCCCGACCAGGGACGGCTACTACACCTTC
once TRBJ1-2 TRBD1 TRBV6-6 CASSLTGGSGYTF TGTGCCAGCAGTCTTACAGGGGGCAGCGGCTACACCTTC
. TRBJ1-6 . TRBV7-9 CASTPEGLNNSPLHF TGTGCCAGCACTCCCGAGGGGCTAAATAATTCACCCCTCCACTTT
. TRBJ2-5 . TRBV28 CASSLGLSRTQETQYF TGTGCCAGCAGCCTTGGACTATCCAGGACACAGGAGACCCAGTACTTC
. TRBJ2-1 . TRBV6-4 CASSYNNEQFF TGTGCCAGCAGTTATAACAATGAGCAGTTCTTC
few TRBJ2-7 . TRBV27 CASRGVAYEQYF TGTGCCAGCAGGGGAGTGGCCTACGAGCAGTACTTC
many TRBJ2-7 TRBD1 TRBV11-2 CASSPQGGLYEQYF TGTGCCAGCAGCCCACAGGGGGGACTGTACGAGCAGTACTTC
few TRBJ1-1 . TRBV28 CASSPMTVTEAFF TGTGCCAGCAGTCCAATGACGGTCACTGAAGCTTTCTTT
. TRBJ2-5 TRBD1 TRBV5-1 CASSSLTTGVQETQYF TGCGCCAGCAGCTCATTGACCACAGGGGTCCAAGAGACCCAGTACTTC